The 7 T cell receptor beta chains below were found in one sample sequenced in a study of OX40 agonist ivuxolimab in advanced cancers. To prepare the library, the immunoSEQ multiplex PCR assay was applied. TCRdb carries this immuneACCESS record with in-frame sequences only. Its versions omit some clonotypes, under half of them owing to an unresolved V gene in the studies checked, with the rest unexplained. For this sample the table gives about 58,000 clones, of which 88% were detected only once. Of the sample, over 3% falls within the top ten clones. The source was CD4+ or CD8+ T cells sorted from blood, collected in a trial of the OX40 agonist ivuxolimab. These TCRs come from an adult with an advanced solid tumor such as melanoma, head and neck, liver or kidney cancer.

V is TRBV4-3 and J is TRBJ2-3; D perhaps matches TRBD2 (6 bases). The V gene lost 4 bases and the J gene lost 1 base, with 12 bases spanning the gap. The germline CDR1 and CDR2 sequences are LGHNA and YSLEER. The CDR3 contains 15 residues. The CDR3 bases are TGCGCCAGCAGCCTAAGGGGCGGGGGCACAGATACGCAGTATTTT. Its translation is CASSLRGGGTDTQYF.

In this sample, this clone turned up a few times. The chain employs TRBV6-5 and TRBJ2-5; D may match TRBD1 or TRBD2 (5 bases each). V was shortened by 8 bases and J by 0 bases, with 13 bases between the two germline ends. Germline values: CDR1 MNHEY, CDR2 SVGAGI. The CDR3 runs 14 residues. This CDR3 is CASRLEGYQETQYF. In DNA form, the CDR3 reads TGTGCCAGCCGTCTCGAGGGGTACCAAGAGACCCAGTACTTC.

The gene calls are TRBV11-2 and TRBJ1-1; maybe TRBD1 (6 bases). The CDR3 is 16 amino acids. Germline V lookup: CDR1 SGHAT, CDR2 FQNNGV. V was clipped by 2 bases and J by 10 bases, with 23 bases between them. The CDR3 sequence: CASSLSGSVQGSGAFF. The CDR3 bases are TGTGCCAGCAGCTTAAGCGGTAGCGTACAGGGTTCTGGAGCTTTCTTT.

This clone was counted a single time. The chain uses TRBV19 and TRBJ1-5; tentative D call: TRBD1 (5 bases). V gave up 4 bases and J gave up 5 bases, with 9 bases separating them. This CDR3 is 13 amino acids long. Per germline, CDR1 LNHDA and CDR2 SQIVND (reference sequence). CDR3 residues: CASSTQQDQPQHF. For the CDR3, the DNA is TGTGCCAGTAGTACGCAACAGGATCAGCCCCAGCATTTT.

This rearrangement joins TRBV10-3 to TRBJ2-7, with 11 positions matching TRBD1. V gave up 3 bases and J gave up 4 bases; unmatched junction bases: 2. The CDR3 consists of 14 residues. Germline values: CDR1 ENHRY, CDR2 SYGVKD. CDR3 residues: CAISDGQGAYEQYF. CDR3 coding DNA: TGTGCCATCAGTGATGGACAGGGGGCTTACGAGCAGTACTTC.

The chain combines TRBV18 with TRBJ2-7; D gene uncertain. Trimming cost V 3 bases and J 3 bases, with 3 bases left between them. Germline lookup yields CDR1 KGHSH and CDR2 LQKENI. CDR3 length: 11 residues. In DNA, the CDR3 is TGTGCCAGCTCACCCGGCTACGAGCAGTACTTC. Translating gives CASSPGYEQYF.

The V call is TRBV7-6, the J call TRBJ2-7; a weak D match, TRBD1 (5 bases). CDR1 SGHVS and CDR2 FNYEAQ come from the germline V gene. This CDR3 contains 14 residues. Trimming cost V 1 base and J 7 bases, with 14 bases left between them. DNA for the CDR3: TGTGCCAGCAGCTTAGATGGCAGGGTGAGTGAGCAGTACTTC. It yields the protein CASSLDGRVSEQYF.